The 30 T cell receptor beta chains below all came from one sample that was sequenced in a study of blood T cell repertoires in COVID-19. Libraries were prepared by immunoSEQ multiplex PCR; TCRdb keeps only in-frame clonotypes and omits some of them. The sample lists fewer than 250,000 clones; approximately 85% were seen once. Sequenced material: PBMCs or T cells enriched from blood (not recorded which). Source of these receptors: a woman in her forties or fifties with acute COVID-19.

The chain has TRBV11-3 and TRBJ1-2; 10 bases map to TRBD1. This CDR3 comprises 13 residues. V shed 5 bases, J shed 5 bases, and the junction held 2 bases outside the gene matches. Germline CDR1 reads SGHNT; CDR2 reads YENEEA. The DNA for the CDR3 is TGTGCCAGCAGCCAGGGACAGGGGTATGGCTACACCTTC. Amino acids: CASSQGQGYGYTF. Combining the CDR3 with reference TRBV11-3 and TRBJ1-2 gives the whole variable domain EAGVVQSPRYKIIEKKQPVAFWCNPISGHNTLYWYLQNLGQGPELLIRYENEEAVDDSQLPKDRFSAERLKGVDSTLKIQPAELGDSAVYLCASSQGQGYGYTFGSGTRLTVV.

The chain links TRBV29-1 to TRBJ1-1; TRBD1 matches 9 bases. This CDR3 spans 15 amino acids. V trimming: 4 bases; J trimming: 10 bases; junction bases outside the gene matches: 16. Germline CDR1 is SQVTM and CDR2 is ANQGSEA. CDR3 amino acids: CSVALPGTGTLGAFF. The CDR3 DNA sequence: TGCAGCGTTGCCTTGCCCGGGACAGGGACTTTGGGAGCTTTCTTT.

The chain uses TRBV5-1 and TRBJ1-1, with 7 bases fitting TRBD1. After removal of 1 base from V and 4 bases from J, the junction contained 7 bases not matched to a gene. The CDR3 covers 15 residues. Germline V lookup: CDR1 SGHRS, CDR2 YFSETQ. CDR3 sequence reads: CASSLTGAGSTEAFF. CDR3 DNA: TGCGCCAGCAGCTTGACAGGGGCCGGGAGCACTGAAGCTTTCTTT.

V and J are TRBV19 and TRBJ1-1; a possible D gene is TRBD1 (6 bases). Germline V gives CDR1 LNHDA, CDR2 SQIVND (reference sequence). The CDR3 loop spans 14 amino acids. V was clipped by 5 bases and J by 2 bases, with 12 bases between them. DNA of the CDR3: TGTGCCAGTAGTGGACGGACAGACAACACTGAAGCTTTCTTT. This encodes CASSGRTDNTEAFF.

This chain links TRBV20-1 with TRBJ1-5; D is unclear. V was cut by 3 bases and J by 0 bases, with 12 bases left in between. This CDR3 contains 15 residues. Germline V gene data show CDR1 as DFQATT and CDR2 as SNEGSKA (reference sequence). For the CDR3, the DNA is TGCAGTGCTAGTATCTCCCAGGATAGCAATCAGCCCCAGCATTTT. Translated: CSASISQDSNQPQHF.

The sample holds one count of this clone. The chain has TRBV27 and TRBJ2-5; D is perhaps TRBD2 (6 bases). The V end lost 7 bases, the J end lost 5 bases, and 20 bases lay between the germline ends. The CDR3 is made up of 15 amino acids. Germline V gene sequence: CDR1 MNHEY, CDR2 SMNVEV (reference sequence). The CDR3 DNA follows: TGTGCCAGCAAAGGCTGGGGAGGCACCGGGGAGACCCAGTACTTC. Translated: CASKGWGGTGETQYF.

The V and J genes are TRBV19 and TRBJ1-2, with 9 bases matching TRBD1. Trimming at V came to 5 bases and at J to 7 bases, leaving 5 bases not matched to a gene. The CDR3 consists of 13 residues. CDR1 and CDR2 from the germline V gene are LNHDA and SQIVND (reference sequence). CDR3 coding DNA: TGTGCCAGTAGTCTACAGGGGGCGGTTGGCTACACCTTC. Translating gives CASSLQGAVGYTF.

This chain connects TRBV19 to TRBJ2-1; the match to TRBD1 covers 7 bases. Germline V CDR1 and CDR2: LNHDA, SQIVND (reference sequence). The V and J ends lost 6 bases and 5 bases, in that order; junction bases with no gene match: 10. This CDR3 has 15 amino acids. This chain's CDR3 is CASSQTGSRNNEQFF. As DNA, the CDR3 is TGTGCCAGTAGCCAGACAGGGTCTCGAAACAATGAGCAGTTCTTC.

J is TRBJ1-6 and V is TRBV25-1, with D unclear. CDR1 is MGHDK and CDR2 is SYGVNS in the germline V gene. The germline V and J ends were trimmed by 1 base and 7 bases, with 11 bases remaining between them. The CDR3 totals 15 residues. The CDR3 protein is CASSEFAGQNSPLHF. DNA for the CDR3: TGTGCCAGCAGTGAATTCGCAGGTCAAAATTCACCCCTCCACTTT.

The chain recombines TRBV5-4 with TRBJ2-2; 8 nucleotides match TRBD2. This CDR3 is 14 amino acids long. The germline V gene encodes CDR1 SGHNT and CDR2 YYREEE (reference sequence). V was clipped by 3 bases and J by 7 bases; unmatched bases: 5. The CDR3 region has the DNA TGTGCCAGCAGCTCGCGGACTAGCATCGGGGAGCTGTTTTTT. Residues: CASSSRTSIGELFF.

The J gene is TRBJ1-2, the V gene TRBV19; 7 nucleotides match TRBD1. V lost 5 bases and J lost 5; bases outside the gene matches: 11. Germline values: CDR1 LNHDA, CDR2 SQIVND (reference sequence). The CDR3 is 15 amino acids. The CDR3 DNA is TGTGCCAGTAGTGCGGGACAGCAAATATCGTATGGCTACACCTTC. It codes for CASSAGQQISYGYTF.

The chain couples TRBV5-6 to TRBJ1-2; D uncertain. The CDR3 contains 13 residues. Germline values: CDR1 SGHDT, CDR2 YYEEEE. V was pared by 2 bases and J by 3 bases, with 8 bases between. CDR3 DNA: TGTGCCAGCAGCTTCCCCGGAGACTATGGCTACACCTTC. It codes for CASSFPGDYGYTF.

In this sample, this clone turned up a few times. The CDR3 nucleotides are TGTGCCAGCAGCGTAGGAGCCGAGACTGAAGCTTTCTTT. Protein: CASSVGAETEAFF. The chain carries TRBV9 and TRBJ1-1; D unclear. The CDR3 has 13 residues. Germline assignment: CDR1 SGDLS and CDR2 YYNGEE. V was shortened by 0 bases and J by 5 bases, with 8 bases between the two germline ends.

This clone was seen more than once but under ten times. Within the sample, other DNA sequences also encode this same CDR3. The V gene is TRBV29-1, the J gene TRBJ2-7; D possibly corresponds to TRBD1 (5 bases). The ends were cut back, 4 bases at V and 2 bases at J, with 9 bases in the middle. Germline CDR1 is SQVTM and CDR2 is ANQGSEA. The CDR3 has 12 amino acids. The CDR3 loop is CSVAQGAYEQYF. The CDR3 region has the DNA TGCAGCGTTGCCCAGGGCGCCTACGAGCAGTACTTC.

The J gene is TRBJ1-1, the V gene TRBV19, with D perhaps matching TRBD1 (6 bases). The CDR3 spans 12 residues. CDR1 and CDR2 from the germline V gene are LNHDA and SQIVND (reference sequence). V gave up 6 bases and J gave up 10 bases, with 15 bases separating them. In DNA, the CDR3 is TGTGCCAGTAGGGGAACAGGGCATCGAGCTTTCTTT. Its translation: CASRGTGHRAFF.

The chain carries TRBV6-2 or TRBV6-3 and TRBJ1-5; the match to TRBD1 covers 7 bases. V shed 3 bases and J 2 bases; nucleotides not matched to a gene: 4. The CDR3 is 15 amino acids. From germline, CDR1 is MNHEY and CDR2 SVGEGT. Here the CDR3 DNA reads TGTGCCAGCAGTTATGAGACAGGGCGCAATCAGCCCCAGCATTTT. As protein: CASSYETGRNQPQHF.

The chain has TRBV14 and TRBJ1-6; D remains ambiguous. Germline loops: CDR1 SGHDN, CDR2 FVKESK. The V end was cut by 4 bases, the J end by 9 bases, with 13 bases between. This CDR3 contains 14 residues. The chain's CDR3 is CASSPSRVASPLHF. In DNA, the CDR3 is TGTGCCAGCAGCCCTTCGCGGGTGGCTTCACCCCTCCACTTT. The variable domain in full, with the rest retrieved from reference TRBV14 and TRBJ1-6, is EAGVTQFPSHSVIEKGQTVTLRCDPISGHDNLYWYRRVMGKEIKFLLHFVKESKQDESGMPNNRFLAERTGGTYSTLKVQPAELEDSGVYFCASSPSRVASPLHFGNGTRLTVT.

The CDR3 coding sequence is TGTGCCAGCAGCCAAGATGAGGGGGAAGTCAACAGGGAGCTGTTTTTT. This translates into CASSQDEGEVNRELFF. This chain uses TRBV14 with TRBJ2-2; D might be TRBD1 (6 bases). Germline V gene lookup returns CDR1 SGHDN and CDR2 FVKESK. V dropped 0 bases and J dropped 9 bases, with 17 bases sitting between them. The length of the CDR3 is 16 residues.

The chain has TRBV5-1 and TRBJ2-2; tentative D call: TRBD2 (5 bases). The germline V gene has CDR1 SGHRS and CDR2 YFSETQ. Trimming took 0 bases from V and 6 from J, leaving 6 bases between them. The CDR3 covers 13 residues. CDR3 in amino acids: CASSLDGAGELFF. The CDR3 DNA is TGCGCCAGCAGCTTGGACGGGGCCGGGGAGCTGTTTTTT.

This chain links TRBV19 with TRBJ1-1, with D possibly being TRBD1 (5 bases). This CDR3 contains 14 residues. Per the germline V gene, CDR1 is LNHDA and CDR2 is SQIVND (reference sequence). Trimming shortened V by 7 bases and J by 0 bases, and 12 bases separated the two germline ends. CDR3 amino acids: CASKGAVVNTEAFF. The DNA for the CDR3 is TGTGCCAGTAAAGGGGCAGTAGTGAACACTGAAGCTTTCTTT.

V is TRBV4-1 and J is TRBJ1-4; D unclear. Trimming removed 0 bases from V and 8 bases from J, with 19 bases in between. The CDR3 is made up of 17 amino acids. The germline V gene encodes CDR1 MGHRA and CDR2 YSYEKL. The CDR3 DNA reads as TGCGCCAGCAGCCAAGATCAACCCGTCGGGGTGAGGGAAAAACTGTTTTTT. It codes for CASSQDQPVGVREKLFF.

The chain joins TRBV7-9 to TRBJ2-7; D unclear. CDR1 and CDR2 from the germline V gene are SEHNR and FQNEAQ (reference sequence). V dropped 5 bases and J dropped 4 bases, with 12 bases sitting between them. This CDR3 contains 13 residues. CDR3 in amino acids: CASSHPTRYEQYF. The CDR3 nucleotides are TGTGCCAGCAGCCACCCTACTCGGTACGAGCAGTACTTC.

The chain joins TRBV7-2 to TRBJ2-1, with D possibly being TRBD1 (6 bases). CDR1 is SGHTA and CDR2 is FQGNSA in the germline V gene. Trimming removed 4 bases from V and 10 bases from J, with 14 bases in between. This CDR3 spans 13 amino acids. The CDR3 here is CASSSGAAGEQFF. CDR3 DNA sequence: TGTGCCAGCAGCTCAGGGGCGGCTGGGGAGCAGTTCTTC.

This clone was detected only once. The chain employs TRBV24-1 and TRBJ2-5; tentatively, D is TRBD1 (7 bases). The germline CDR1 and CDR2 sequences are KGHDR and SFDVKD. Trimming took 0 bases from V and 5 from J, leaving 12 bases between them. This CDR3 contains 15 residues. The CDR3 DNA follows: TGTGCCACCAGTGATTTGCAGGGGGGAAGGGAGACCCAGTACTTC. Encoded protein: CATSDLQGGRETQYF.

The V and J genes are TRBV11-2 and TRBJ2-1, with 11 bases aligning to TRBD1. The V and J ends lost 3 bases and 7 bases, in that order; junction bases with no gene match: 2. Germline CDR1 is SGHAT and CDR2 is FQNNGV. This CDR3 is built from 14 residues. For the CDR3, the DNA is TGTGCCAGCAGCTTGGACAGGGGGCATAATGAGCAGTTCTTC. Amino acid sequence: CASSLDRGHNEQFF.

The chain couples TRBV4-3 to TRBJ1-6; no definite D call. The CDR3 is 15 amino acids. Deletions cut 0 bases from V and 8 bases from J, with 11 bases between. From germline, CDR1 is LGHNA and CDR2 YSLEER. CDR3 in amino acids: CASSQEEDGDSPLHF. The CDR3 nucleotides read TGCGCCAGCAGCCAAGAGGAGGATGGGGATTCACCCCTCCACTTT.

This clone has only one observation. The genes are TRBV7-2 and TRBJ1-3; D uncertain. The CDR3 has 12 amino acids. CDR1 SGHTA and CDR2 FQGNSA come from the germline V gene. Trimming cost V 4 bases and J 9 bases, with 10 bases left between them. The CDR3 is CASSSYTGTIYF. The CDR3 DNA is TGTGCCAGCAGCTCCTATACCGGCACCATATATTTT.

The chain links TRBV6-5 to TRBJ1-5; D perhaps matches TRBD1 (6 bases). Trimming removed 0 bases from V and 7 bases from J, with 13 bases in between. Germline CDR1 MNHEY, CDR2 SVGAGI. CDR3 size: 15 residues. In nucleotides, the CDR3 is TGTGCCAGCAGTTACTCACAGGGAGATCGACAGCCCCAGCATTTT. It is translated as CASSYSQGDRQPQHF.

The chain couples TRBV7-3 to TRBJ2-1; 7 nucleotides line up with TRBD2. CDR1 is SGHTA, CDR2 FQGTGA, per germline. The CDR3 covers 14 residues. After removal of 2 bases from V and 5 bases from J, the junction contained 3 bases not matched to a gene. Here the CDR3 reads CASSLAGVNNEQFF. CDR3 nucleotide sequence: TGTGCCAGCAGCTTAGCGGGGGTGAACAATGAGCAGTTCTTC.

CDR3 sequence (DNA): TGTGCCAGCAGCTTAGGGCGGGGGGACTACGAGCAGTACTTC. It encodes CASSLGRGDYEQYF. The chain carries TRBV13 and TRBJ2-7; TRBD2 matches 8 bases. The V gene's germline CDR1 is PRHDT and CDR2 FYEKMQ (reference sequence). V was clipped by 0 bases and J by 3 bases; unmatched bases: 1. The CDR3 consists of 14 residues.